Below, 8 T cell receptor beta chains from the same sample are listed, as sequenced in a study of response to subunit inactivated influenza vaccine. TCRdb called the RT-PCR reads again in MiXCR, with one record for every CDR3 protein. The sample holds 500,000 to 600,000 distinct CDR3 sequences, 16% seen once. Sequenced here: CD4+ T cells sorted from PBMCs, sampled about 24 months after vaccination. The receptor source for this set is a man between 50 and 70 years old who received an inactivated influenza vaccine.

This chain uses TRBV6-1 with TRBJ2-2; D is ambiguous. The V gene's germline CDR1 is MNHNS and CDR2 SASEGT. The CDR3 loop spans 16 amino acids. V lost 3 bases, J lost 3 bases, and 14 bases lay in between. CDR3 protein: CASSDRGRIYTGELFF. As DNA, the CDR3 is TGTGCCAGCAGTGACCGCGGCCGCATCTACACCGGGGAGCTGTTTTTT.

This clonotype was detected once. The gene calls are TRBV6-2 or TRBV6-3 and TRBJ2-1; 8 nucleotides align to TRBD2. Germline-derived CDR1 and CDR2 are MNHEY and SVGEGT. CDR3 length equals 17 residues. J was trimmed by 1 base and V by 1 base; bases with no gene match: 6. The chain's CDR3 is CASSYFGRGESYNEQFF. The CDR3 coding sequence is TGTGCCAGCAGTTACTTCGGGCGGGGGGAATCCTACAATGAGCAGTTCTTC.

V gene TRBV11-2 combines with J gene TRBJ2-7; the D gene is possibly TRBD1 (6 bases). The length of the CDR3 is 17 residues. The V and J ends lost 0 bases and 0 bases respectively, with 15 bases between them. Germline V gives CDR1 SGHAT, CDR2 FQNNGV. In DNA, the CDR3 is TGTGCCAGCAGCTTAGATCCAAGACAGGTTCCCTCCTACGAGCAGTACTTC. It translates to CASSLDPRQVPSYEQYF.

With respect to this clonotype: Mismatch with germline at one junction end may stem from a read error. This chain uses TRBV20-1 with TRBJ1-1, with a weak D call TRBD1 (5 bases). Germline assignment: CDR1 DFQATT and CDR2 SNEGSKA (reference sequence). CDR3 length equals 14 residues. The CDR3 spells CSSRAGNMNTEAFF. CDR3 sequence (DNA): TGCAGTTCTAGAGCAGGGAACATGAACACTGAAGCTTTCTTT.

This clonotype was seen at least ten times. The V and J genes are TRBV12-3 or TRBV12-4 and TRBJ1-3, with D unclear. With 5 bases removed from V and 0 bases from J, the gap between germline ends came to 5 bases. This CDR3 contains 13 residues. CDR3 protein: CASSRSSGNTIYF. In DNA, the CDR3 is TGTGCCAGCAGTCGGAGCTCTGGAAACACCATATATTTT.

This clonotype was seen once. The V call is TRBV12-3 or TRBV12-4, the J call TRBJ1-2; D gene unclear. This CDR3 contains 12 residues. Trimming took 8 bases from V and 8 from J, leaving 15 bases between them. CDR3 bases: TGTGCCAGCGGCCGCAGCCGAATAGGCTACACCTTC. It translates to CASGRSRIGYTF.

The chain carries TRBV27 and TRBJ2-3, with a tentative D call TRBD2 (5 bases). This CDR3 region has 19 residues. V was pared by 0 bases and J by 0 bases, with 19 bases between. The germline CDR1 and CDR2 sequences are MNHEY and SMNVEV (reference sequence). The CDR3 here is CASSLSQPSFITSTDTQYF. CDR3 DNA: TGTGCCAGCAGTTTATCTCAACCTAGCTTCATAACTAGCACAGATACGCAGTATTTT.

This clonotype was observed at least ten times. The genes are TRBV7-2 and TRBJ2-1; TRBD2 matches 8 bases. The CDR3 is 16 amino acids. V dropped 2 bases and J dropped 0; count of bases not matched to a gene: 3. Per the germline V gene, CDR1 is SGHTA and CDR2 is FQGNSA. Written as DNA, the CDR3 is TGTGCCAGCAGCTTAAAGGCGGGAGGCTCCTACAATGAGCAGTTCTTC. Translation gives CASSLKAGGSYNEQFF.